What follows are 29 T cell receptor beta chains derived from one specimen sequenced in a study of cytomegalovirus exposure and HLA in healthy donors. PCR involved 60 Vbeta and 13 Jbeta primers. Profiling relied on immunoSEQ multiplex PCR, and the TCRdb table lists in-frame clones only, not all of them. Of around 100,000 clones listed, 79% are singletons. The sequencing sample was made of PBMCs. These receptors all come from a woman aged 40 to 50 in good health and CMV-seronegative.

The CDR3 sequence: CASSRLAGGKQYF. The CDR3 DNA follows: TGTGCCAGCAGTAGACTAGCGGGAGGGAAGCAGTACTTC. This chain connects TRBV28 to TRBJ2-7; 14 nucleotides match TRBD2. Losses at the gene ends were 5 bases for V and 8 bases for J; bases not matched to a gene: 2. The CDR3 consists of 13 residues. CDR1 is MDHEN and CDR2 is SYDVKM in the germline V gene.

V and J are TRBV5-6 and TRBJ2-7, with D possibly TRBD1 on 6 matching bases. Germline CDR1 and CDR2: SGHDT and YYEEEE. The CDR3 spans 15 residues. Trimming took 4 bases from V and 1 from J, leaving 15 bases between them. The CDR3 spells CASSPRWGLSYEQYF. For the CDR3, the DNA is TGTGCCAGCAGCCCAAGGTGGGGGCTGTCCTACGAGCAGTACTTC.

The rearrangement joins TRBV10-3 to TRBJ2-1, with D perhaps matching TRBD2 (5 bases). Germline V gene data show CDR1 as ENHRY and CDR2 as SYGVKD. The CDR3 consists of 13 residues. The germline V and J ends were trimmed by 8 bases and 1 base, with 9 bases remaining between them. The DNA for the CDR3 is TGTGCCATCCGGGGTTCGTCCTACAATGAGCAGTTCTTC. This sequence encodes CAIRGSSYNEQFF.

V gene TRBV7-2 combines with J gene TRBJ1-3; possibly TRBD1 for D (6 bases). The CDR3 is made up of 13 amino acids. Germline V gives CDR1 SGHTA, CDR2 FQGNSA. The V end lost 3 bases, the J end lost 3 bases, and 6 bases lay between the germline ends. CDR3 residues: CASSFRGGNTIYF. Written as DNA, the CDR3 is TGTGCCAGCAGCTTCAGGGGTGGAAACACCATATATTTT.

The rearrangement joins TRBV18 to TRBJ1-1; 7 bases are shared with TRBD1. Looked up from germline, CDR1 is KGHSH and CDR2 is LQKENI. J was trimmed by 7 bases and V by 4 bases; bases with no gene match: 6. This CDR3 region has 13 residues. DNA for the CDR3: TGTGCCAGCTCACACCAAGGGGGCGGTGAAGCTTTCTTT. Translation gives CASSHQGGGEAFF.

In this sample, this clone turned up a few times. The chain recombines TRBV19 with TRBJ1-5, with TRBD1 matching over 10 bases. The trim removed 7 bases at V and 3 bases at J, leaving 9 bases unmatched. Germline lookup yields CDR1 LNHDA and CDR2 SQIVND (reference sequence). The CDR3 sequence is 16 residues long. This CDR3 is CASKGWDRGVNQPQHF. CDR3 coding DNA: TGTGCCAGTAAGGGTTGGGACAGGGGAGTCAATCAGCCCCAGCATTTT.

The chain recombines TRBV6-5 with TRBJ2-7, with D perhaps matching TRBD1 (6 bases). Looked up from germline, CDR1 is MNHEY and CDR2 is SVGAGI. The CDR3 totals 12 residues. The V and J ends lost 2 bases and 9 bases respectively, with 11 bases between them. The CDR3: CASSYQQGSQYF. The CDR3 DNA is TGTGCCAGCAGTTACCAACAGGGCTCGCAGTACTTC.

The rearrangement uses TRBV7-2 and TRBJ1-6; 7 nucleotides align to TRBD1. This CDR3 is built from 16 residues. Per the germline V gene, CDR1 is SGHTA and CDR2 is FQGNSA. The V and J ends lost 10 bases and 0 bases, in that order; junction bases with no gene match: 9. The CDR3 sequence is CAIRQGTSSYNSPLHF. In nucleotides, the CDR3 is TGTGCCATCAGACAGGGAACGAGCTCCTATAATTCACCCCTCCACTTT.

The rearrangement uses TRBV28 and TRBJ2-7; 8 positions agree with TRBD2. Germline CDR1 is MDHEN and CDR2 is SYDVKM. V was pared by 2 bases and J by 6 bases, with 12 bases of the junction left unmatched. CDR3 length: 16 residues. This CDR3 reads CASSLIAGTSGGEQYF. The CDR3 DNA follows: TGTGCCAGCAGTTTAATAGCGGGGACCTCCGGGGGCGAGCAGTACTTC.

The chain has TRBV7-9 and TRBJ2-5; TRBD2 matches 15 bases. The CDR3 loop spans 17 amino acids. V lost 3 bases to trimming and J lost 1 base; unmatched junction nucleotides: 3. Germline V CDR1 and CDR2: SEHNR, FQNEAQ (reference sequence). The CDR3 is CASSLGLAGGVQETQYF. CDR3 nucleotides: TGTGCCAGCAGCTTGGGACTAGCGGGGGGAGTCCAAGAGACCCAGTACTTC.

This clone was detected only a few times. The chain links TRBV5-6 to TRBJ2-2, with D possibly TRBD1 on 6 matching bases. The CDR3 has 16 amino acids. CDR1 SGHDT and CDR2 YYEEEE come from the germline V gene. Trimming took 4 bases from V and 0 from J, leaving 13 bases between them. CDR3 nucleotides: TGTGCCAGCAGCCCTCAGGCAGGGGCGAACACCGGGGAGCTGTTTTTT. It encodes CASSPQAGANTGELFF.

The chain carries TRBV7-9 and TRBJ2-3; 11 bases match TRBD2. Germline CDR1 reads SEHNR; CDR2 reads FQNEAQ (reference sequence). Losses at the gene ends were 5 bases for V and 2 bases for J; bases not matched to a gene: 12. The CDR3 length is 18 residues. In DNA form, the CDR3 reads TGTGCCAGCAGCCCTCACCCAAGACTAGCGGGACTCACAGATACGCAGTATTTT. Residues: CASSPHPRLAGLTDTQYF.

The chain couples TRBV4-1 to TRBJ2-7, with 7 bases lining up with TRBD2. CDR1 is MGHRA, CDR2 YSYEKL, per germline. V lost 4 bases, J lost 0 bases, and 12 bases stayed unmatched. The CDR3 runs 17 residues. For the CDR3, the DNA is TGCGCCAGCAGCCCCAGAGGGAGGGACGGGAGCTCCTACGAGCAGTACTTC. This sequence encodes CASSPRGRDGSSYEQYF.

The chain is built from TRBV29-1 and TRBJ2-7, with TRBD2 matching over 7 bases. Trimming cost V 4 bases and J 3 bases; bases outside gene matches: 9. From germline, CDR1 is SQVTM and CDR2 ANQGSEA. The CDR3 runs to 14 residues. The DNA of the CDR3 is TGCAGCGTTGTGTTTGGCAGCGGGAACTACGAGCAGTACTTC. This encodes CSVVFGSGNYEQYF.

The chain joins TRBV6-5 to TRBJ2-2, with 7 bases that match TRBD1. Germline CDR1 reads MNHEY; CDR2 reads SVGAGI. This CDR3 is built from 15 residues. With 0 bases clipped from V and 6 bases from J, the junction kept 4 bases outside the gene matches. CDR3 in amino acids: CASSYSTTGSGELFF. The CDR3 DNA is TGTGCCAGCAGTTACTCGACGACAGGGTCCGGGGAGCTGTTTTTT.

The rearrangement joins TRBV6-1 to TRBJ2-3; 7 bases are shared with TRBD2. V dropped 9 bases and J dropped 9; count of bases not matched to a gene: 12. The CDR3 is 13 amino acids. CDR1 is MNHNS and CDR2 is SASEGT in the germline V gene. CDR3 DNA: TGTGCCAGTCTCTTACCTTCTAGCGGAACGCAGTATTTT. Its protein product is CASLLPSSGTQYF.

The CDR3 region has the DNA TGTGCCAGCAGTGTCGGACTAGCTGACTACGAGCAGTACTTC. This sequence encodes CASSVGLADYEQYF. The chain couples TRBV6-1 to TRBJ2-7; 8 bases match TRBD2. The trim removed 4 bases at V and 3 bases at J, leaving 5 bases unmatched. The CDR3 is made up of 14 amino acids. Germline V gives CDR1 MNHNS, CDR2 SASEGT.

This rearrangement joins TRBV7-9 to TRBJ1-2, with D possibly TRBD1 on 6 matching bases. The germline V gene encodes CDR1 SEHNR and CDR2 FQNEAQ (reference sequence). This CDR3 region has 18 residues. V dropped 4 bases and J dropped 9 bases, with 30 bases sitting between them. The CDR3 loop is CASSSHYLLRGGQYSYTF. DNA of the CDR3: TGTGCCAGCAGCTCACACTACCTTCTGAGGGGGGGGCAGTACAGCTACACCTTC.

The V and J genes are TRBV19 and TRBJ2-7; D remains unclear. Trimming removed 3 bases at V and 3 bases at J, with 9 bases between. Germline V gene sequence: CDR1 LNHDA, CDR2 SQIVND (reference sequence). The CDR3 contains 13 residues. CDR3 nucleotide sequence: TGTGCCAGTAGTATCGCTCTCTACTACGAGCAGTACTTC. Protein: CASSIALYYEQYF.

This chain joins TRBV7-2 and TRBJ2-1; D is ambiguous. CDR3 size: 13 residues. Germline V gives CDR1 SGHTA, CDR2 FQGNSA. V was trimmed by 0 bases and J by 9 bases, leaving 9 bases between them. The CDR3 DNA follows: TGTGCCAGCAGCTTAGCGACATCTTTTGAGCAGTTCTTC. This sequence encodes CASSLATSFEQFF.

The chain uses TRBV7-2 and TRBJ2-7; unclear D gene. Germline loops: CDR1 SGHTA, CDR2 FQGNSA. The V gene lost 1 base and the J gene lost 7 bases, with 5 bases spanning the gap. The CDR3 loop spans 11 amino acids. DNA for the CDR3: TGTGCCAGCAGCTTAGGGGCAGAGCAGTACTTC. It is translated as CASSLGAEQYF.

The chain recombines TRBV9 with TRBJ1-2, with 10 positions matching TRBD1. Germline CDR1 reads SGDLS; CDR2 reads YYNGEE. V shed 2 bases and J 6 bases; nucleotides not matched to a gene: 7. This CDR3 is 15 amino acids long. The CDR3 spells CASSVHGTGVDGYTF. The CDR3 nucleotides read TGTGCCAGCAGCGTCCACGGGACAGGGGTGGATGGCTACACCTTC.

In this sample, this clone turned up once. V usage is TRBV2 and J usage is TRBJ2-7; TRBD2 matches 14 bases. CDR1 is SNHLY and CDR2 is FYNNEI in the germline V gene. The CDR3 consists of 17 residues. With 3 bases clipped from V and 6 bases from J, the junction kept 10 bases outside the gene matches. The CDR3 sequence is CASSDFHGGLAGVEQYF. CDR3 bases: TGTGCCAGCAGTGATTTCCACGGGGGACTAGCGGGAGTCGAGCAGTACTTC. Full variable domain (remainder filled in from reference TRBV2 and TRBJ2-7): EPEVTQTPSHQVTQMGQEVILRCVPISNHLYFYWYRQILGQKVEFLVSFYNNEISEKSEIFDDQFSVERPDGSNFTLKIRSTKLEDSAMYFCASSDFHGGLAGVEQYFGPGTRLTVT.

As DNA, the CDR3 is TGTGCCTGGGCAACCGGGACAGTTAAAGAGACCCAGTACTTC. Translating gives CAWATGTVKETQYF. The chain is built from TRBV30 and TRBJ2-5, with TRBD1 identical over 7 bases. V gave up 5 bases and J gave up 3 bases; unmatched junction bases: 9. CDR3 size: 14 residues. The germline CDR1 and CDR2 sequences are GTSNPN and SVGIG (reference sequence).

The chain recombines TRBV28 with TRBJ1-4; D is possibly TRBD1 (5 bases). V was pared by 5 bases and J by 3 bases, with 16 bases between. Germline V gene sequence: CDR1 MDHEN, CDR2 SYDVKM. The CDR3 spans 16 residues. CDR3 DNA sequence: TGTGCCAGCAGTGTATATCAGGGCTACTCTAATGAAAAACTGTTTTTT. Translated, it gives CASSVYQGYSNEKLFF.

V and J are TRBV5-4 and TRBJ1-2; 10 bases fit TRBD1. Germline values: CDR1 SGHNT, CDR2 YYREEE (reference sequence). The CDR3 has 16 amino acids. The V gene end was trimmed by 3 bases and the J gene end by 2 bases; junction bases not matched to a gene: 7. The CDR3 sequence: CASSWGMDRGNYGYTF. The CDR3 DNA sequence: TGTGCCAGCAGCTGGGGGATGGACAGGGGGAACTATGGCTACACCTTC.

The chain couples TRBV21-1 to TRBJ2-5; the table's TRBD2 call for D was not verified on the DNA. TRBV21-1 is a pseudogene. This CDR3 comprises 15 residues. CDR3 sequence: CASSHPRGGPGTQYF. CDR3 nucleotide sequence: TGTGCCAGCAGCCACCCACGGGGGGGCCCAGGGACCCAGTACTTC.

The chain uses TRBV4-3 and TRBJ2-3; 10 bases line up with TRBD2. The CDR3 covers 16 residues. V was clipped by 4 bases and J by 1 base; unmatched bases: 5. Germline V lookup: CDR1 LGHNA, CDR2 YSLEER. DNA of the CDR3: TGCGCCAGCAGCCGGATCGGGACTAGCGGCACAGATACGCAGTATTTT. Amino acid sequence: CASSRIGTSGTDTQYF.

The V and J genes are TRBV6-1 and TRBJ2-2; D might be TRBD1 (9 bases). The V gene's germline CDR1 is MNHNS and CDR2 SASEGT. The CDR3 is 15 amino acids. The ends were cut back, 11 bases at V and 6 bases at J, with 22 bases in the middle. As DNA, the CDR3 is TGTGCCGGTCGGGGGGGACAGGGTATTTCCGGGGAGCTGTTTTTT. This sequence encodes CAGRGGQGISGELFF.